This T cell receptor (beta chain) was identified during a study of OX40 agonist ivuxolimab in advanced cancers. Study-wide context: People who had prior anti-PD-1, anti-PD-L1 or anti-CTLA-4 therapy could take part, and approximately 43% had some.

The V and J ends lost 2 bases and 5 bases respectively, with 12 bases between them. CDR3 size: 14 residues. The germline V gene has CDR1 MNHEY and CDR2 SMNVEV (reference sequence). Of note for this clone: What it recognizes is unknown.

Findings and caveats of the study: Also present in some nonresponders was a low level of normalized T-cell clonal expansion.

The method was immunoSEQ multiplex PCR; TCRdb's version includes in-frame clones alone and lacks a portion of them. In the table there are 57,000 or so clones, more than 90% of which are singletons. This sequence was found in an adult with an advanced solid tumor such as melanoma, head and neck, liver or kidney cancer. The starting material was CD4+ or CD8+ T cells sorted from blood, obtained in a trial of the OX40 agonist ivuxolimab. The chain carries TRBV27 and TRBJ1-2; D is unclear. The CDR3 reads CASSLGAGGYGYTF. The CDR3 bases are TGTGCCAGCAGTTTAGGTGCAGGAGGGTATGGCTACACCTTC.